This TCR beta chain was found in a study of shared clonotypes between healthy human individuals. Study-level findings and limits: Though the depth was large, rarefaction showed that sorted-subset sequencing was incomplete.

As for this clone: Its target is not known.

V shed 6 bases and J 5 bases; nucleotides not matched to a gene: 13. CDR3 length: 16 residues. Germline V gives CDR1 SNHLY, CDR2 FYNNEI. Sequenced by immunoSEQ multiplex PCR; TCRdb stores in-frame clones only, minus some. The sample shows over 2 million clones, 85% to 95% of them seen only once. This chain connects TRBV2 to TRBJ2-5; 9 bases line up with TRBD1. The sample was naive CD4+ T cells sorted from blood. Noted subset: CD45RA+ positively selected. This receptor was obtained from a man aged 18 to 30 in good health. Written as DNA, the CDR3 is TGTGCCAGCAGGGGACCGGGACAGGGAGGTTGGGAGACCCAGTACTTC. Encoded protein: CASRGPGQGGWETQYF.